These T cell receptor beta chains were read from a single sample in a study of human T cells and chemical hapten exposure. TCRdb recomputed calls from the RACE reads with MiXCR, one row per CDR3 protein. The sample lists around 300,000 distinct CDR3 sequences; under 9% were seen once. The sequenced sample was whole blood, obtained in connection with sensitization to the hapten diphenylcyclopropenone (DPC). All receptors come from a woman younger than 30 with alopecia areata. Some clones in this sample may be carry-over from other donors' samples. Both conserved end residues are part of each CDR3. D genes are given only for firm matches. Size is omitted from some rows. Given values are once, few, many or a class for expanded clones.

D: .
V: TRBV29-1
size: few
J: TRBJ2-3
CDR3: CSVEASFPDTQYF
DNA: TGCAGCGTTGAAGCATCATTCCCAGATACGCAGTATTTT

D: .
V: TRBV6-2/TRBV6-3
size: many
J: TRBJ1-5
CDR3: CASSYGDQPQHF
DNA: TGTGCCAGCAGTTACGGGGATCAGCCCCAGCATTTT

D: TRBD2
V: TRBV5-1
size: few
J: TRBJ2-3
CDR3: CASSRGLAEYTDTQYF
DNA: TGCGCCAGCAGTAGAGGACTAGCGGAATACACAGATACGCAGTATTTT

D: .
V: TRBV6-5
size: few
J: TRBJ2-1
CDR3: CASGRGTWGDQEEQFF
DNA: TGTGCCAGCGGGAGGGGGACTTGGGGCGATCAGGAGGAGCAGTTCTTC

D: .
V: TRBV2
size: many
J: TRBJ1-5
CDR3: CASSGEAAGQPQHF
DNA: TGTGCCAGCAGTGGGGAGGCCGCGGGACAGCCCCAGCATTTT

D: TRBD1
V: TRBV6-6
size: few
J: TRBJ2-5
CDR3: CASSYGQAYQETQYF
DNA: TGTGCCAGCAGTTATGGACAGGCGTACCAAGAGACCCAGTACTTC

D: .
V: TRBV7-7
size: many
J: TRBJ2-7
CDR3: CASSLGGGHEQYF
DNA: TGTGCTAGCAGCTTAGGAGGGGGCCACGAGCAGTACTTC

D: .
V: TRBV28
size: .
J: TRBJ2-3
CDR3: CASTFGSHPGYF
DNA: TGTGCCAGCACATTCGGGTCACACCCGGGATATTTT

D: .
V: TRBV5-5
size: few
J: TRBJ1-5
CDR3: CASSLEGIGNQPQHF
DNA: TGTGCCAGCAGCTTGGAGGGGATCGGCAATCAGCCCCAGCATTTT

D: .
V: TRBV4-3
size: many
J: TRBJ2-1
CDR3: CASSQVTTSNEQFF
DNA: TGCGCCAGCAGCCAAGTTACTACGAGCAATGAGCAGTTCTTC

D: .
V: TRBV18
size: many
J: TRBJ1-2
CDR3: CASSPPQPNYGYTF
DNA: TGTGCCAGCTCACCACCGCAGCCTAACTATGGCTACACCTTC

D: .
V: TRBV29-1
size: many
J: TRBJ2-1
CDR3: CSVALREQYNEQFF
DNA: TGCAGCGTCGCCTTAAGAGAGCAGTACAATGAGCAGTTCTTC

D: .
V: TRBV6-1
size: many
J: TRBJ2-3
CDR3: CASSAARGTRTDTQYF
DNA: TGTGCCAGCAGTGCGGCGAGGGGCACCCGCACAGATACGCAGTATTTT

D: .
V: TRBV11-2
size: few
J: TRBJ1-4
CDR3: CASSPQGGGNEKLFF
DNA: TGTGCCAGCAGCCCACAAGGGGGGGGTAATGAAAAACTGTTTTTT

D: TRBD1
V: TRBV12-3/TRBV12-4
size: .
J: TRBJ2-5
CDR3: CASSSGTGRVAEETQYF
DNA: TGTGCCAGCAGCTCCGGGACAGGGAGGGTGGCGGAGGAGACCCAGTACTTC

D: TRBD1
V: TRBV2
size: many
J: TRBJ1-2
CDR3: CASSEAPGGGYTF
DNA: TGTGCCAGCAGTGAGGCTCCAGGGGGCGGCTACACCTTC

D: TRBD2
V: TRBV2
size: few
J: TRBJ2-5
CDR3: CASSELGTSGETQYF
DNA: TGTGCCAGCAGTGAGTTAGGAACTAGCGGAGAGACCCAGTACTTC

D: .
V: TRBV28
size: few
J: TRBJ1-2
CDR3: CASSFTGFGYTF
DNA: TGTGCCAGCAGTTTCACAGGGTTTGGCTACACCTTC

D: .
V: TRBV7-2
size: .
J: TRBJ1-6
CDR3: CASSLAKSSYNSPLHF
DNA: TGTGCCAGCAGCTTAGCGAAGAGCTCCTATAATTCACCCCTCCACTTT

D: .
V: TRBV6-5
size: .
J: TRBJ2-7
CDR3: CASSLEGSDEQYF
DNA: TGTGCCAGCAGCCTGGAGGGGTCGGACGAGCAGTACTTC

D: .
V: TRBV6-6
size: few
J: TRBJ2-7
CDR3: CASSPGGLNEQYF
DNA: TGTGCCAGCAGTCCAGGGGGGCTAAACGAGCAGTACTTC

D: .
V: TRBV18
size: many
J: TRBJ1-3
CDR3: CASSPQGSGNTIYF
DNA: TGTGCCAGCAGCCCACAAGGCTCTGGAAACACCATATATTTT

D: .
V: TRBV16
size: .
J: TRBJ1-2
CDR3: CASSHVGGSGENGYTF
DNA: TGTGCCAGCAGCCACGTCGGGGGTTCAGGGGAGAATGGCTACACCTTC

D: .
V: TRBV5-1
size: .
J: TRBJ2-2
CDR3: CASSFSDPGELFF
DNA: TGCGCCAGCAGCTTTAGTGATCCCGGGGAGCTGTTTTTT

D: TRBD2
V: TRBV28
size: many
J: TRBJ2-1
CDR3: CASSLEGLDYNEQFF
DNA: TGTGCCAGCAGCCTCGAAGGACTAGACTACAATGAGCAGTTCTTC

D: .
V: TRBV12-3/TRBV12-4
size: many
J: TRBJ2-7
CDR3: CASSRLAYEQYF
DNA: TGTGCCAGCAGCCGGCTGGCCTACGAGCAGTACTTC

D: .
V: TRBV7-3
size: few
J: TRBJ2-3
CDR3: CASSRKGGADTQYF
DNA: TGTGCCAGCAGCCGAAAAGGGGGGGCAGATACGCAGTATTTT

D: TRBD2
V: TRBV6-5
size: .
J: TRBJ2-3
CDR3: CASSSGGGQKSTDTQYF
DNA: TGTGCCAGCAGTTCCGGCGGGGGTCAAAAAAGCACAGATACGCAGTATTTT

D: .
V: TRBV4-1
size: many
J: TRBJ1-6
CDR3: CASSLVGGNSPLHF
DNA: TGCGCCAGCAGCCTAGTTGGGGGAAATTCACCCCTCCACTTT

D: .
V: TRBV2
size: .
J: TRBJ1-5
CDR3: CASSDWVGPNQPQHF
DNA: TGTGCCAGCAGTGATTGGGTCGGACCAAATCAGCCCCAGCATTTT

D: .
V: TRBV7-9
size: .
J: TRBJ2-1
CDR3: CASSLGGRGYNEQFF
DNA: TGTGCCAGCAGCTTAGGAGGGCGCGGGTACAATGAGCAGTTCTTC

D: TRBD2
V: TRBV5-1
size: many
J: TRBJ2-5
CDR3: CASSWTSGPQETQYF
DNA: TGCGCCAGCAGTTGGACTAGCGGTCCCCAAGAGACCCAGTACTTC

D: TRBD1
V: TRBV4-1
size: .
J: TRBJ1-5
CDR3: CASSGDRVKQPQHF
DNA: TGCGCCAGCAGCGGTGACAGGGTAAAACAGCCCCAGCATTTT